The 30 T cell receptor beta chains listed next were all sequenced from one sample in a study of T cell responses to AZD1222 COVID-19 vaccine. Clones were read by immunoSEQ multiplex PCR, and TCRdb kept only the in-frame ones, dropping some. The table has about 110,000 clones, about nine tenths seen once; the top ten hold around 5%. This specimen was peripheral blood, taken on day 0 of AZD1222 vaccination. Receptors originate from an adult in good health.

The chain employs TRBV18 and TRBJ2-1; D not resolved. The V and J ends lost 3 bases and 8 bases respectively, with 8 bases between them. This CDR3 is 12 amino acids long. Looked up from germline, CDR1 is KGHSH and CDR2 is LQKENI. Here the CDR3 DNA reads TGTGCCAGCTCACCTCGACTCGATGAGCAGTTCTTC. Translated: CASSPRLDEQFF.

The V and J genes are TRBV7-9 and TRBJ2-6; 7 bases are a match to TRBD1. The CDR3 has 15 residues. Germline lookup yields CDR1 SEHNR and CDR2 FQNEAQ (reference sequence). The V and J ends lost 6 bases and 1 base, in that order; junction bases with no gene match: 3. CDR3 region: CASRDRDSGANVLTF. The CDR3 bases are TGTGCCAGCAGAGACAGGGATTCTGGGGCCAACGTCCTGACTTTC. Full variable domain (missing parts from reference TRBV7-9 and TRBJ2-6): DTGVSQNPRHKITKRGQNVTFRCDPISEHNRLYWYRQTLGQGPEFLTYFQNEAQLEKSRLLSDRFSAERPKGSFSTLEIQRTEQGDSAMYLCASRDRDSGANVLTFGAGSRLTVL.

V and J are TRBV27 and TRBJ2-1; a possible D gene is TRBD1 (5 bases). Per the germline V gene, CDR1 is MNHEY and CDR2 is SMNVEV (reference sequence). The CDR3 sequence is 12 residues long. V was cut by 5 bases and J by 9 bases, with 11 bases left in between. The chain's CDR3 is CASSEQGGEQFF. The CDR3 nucleotides are TGTGCCAGCAGTGAGCAGGGTGGTGAGCAGTTCTTC.

The chain has TRBV15 and TRBJ2-7; possibly TRBD2 for D (7 bases). The V end lost 5 bases, the J end lost 2 bases, and 16 bases lay between the germline ends. The germline V gene has CDR1 LNHNV and CDR2 YYDKDF (reference sequence). This CDR3 comprises 15 residues. The CDR3 coding sequence is TGTGCCACCAGCCTAGATAGGGGGGGGCCCTACGAGCAGTACTTC. It yields the protein CATSLDRGGPYEQYF.

The chain recombines TRBV5-1 with TRBJ1-4, with D hard to call. The V end was cut by 2 bases, the J end by 0 bases, with 8 bases between. Per the germline V gene, CDR1 is SGHRS and CDR2 is YFSETQ. The length of the CDR3 is 15 residues. CDR3 amino acids: CASSFDSATNEKLFF. The CDR3 DNA reads TGCGCCAGCAGCTTCGACTCAGCAACTAATGAAAAACTGTTTTTT.

This clone appeared a single time. The chain combines TRBV6-6 with TRBJ2-7, with D perhaps matching TRBD2 (5 bases). The CDR3 loop spans 15 amino acids. The germline gives CDR1 MNHNY, CDR2 SVGAGI (reference sequence). V lost 0 bases and J lost 4, with 13 bases in between. CDR3 nucleotide sequence: TGTGCCAGCAGTTACTCGGAGGAGTGGGCGTACGAGCAGTACTTC. This encodes CASSYSEEWAYEQYF.

This clone was observed once. The chain is built from TRBV3-1 (or the pseudogene TRBV3-2) and TRBJ1-4; 7 bases fit TRBD1. V shed 0 bases and J 0 bases; nucleotides not matched to a gene: 1. The CDR3 totals 16 residues. CDR1 and CDR2 from the germline V gene are LGHDT and YNNKEL (reference sequence). The CDR3: CASSQDRGATNEKLFF. DNA of the CDR3: TGTGCCAGCAGCCAAGACAGGGGGGCAACTAATGAAAAACTGTTTTTT.

This clone was seen more than once but under ten times. The chain uses TRBV5-4 and TRBJ1-2; the D gene is possibly TRBD1 (5 bases). The CDR3 runs to 12 residues. The germline V gene encodes CDR1 SGHNT and CDR2 YYREEE (reference sequence). With 4 bases removed from V and 4 bases from J, the gap between germline ends came to 8 bases. The CDR3 nucleotides are TGTGCCAGCAGCATGCAGGGCTATGGCTACACCTTC. Translation: CASSMQGYGYTF.

This chain uses TRBV18 with TRBJ2-7, with D unresolved. Germline CDR1 is KGHSH and CDR2 is LQKENI. The CDR3 extends over 11 amino acids. V dropped 0 bases and J dropped 6 bases, with 3 bases sitting between them. Here the CDR3 DNA reads TGTGCCAGCTCACCACCGGGCGAGCAGTACTTC. This encodes CASSPPGEQYF. The full variable domain, completed using reference TRBV18 and TRBJ2-7, is NAGVMQNPRHLVRRRGQEARLRCSPMKGHSHVYWYRQLPEEGLKFMVYLQKENIIDESGMPKERFSAEFPKEGPSILRIQQVVRGDSAAYFCASSPPGEQYFGPGTRLTVT.

J is TRBJ1-2 and V is TRBV7-9, with TRBD1 matching over 12 bases. V lost 5 bases, J lost 2 bases, and 3 bases stayed unmatched. Looked up from germline, CDR1 is SEHNR and CDR2 is FQNEAQ (reference sequence). The CDR3 is made up of 15 amino acids. The CDR3 protein is CASSPGTGGNYGYTF. DNA of the CDR3: TGTGCCAGCAGCCCTGGGACAGGGGGCAACTATGGCTACACCTTC.

V usage is TRBV5-1 and J usage is TRBJ1-1, with a weak D call TRBD1 (6 bases). Between the trimmed V and J ends, which lost 3 bases and 6 bases, there was a span of 15 bases. Germline V gene data show CDR1 as SGHRS and CDR2 as YFSETQ. This CDR3 spans 14 amino acids. CDR3 region: CASSSTGWVAEAFF. CDR3 nucleotides: TGCGCCAGCAGCTCCACAGGGTGGGTCGCTGAAGCTTTCTTT.

The V and J genes are TRBV7-9 and TRBJ1-1, with D perhaps TRBD1 (5 bases). The length of the CDR3 is 12 residues. Trimming cost V 9 bases and J 10 bases, with 18 bases left between them. The germline V gene has CDR1 SEHNR and CDR2 FQNEAQ (reference sequence). The CDR3 coding sequence is TGTGCCAGTTTAGAGCTGGGGGGAGCAGCTTTCTTT. It is translated as CASLELGGAAFF.

The rearrangement uses TRBV19 and TRBJ2-1; 9 bases line up with TRBD2. CDR3 size: 16 residues. Trimming removed 3 bases from V and 2 bases from J; junction bases left unmatched: 5. Germline CDR1 LNHDA, CDR2 SQIVND (reference sequence). In DNA, the CDR3 is TGTGCCAGTAGTATTGGGGCGGGAGGGCCCTACAATGAGCAGTTCTTC. Translating it yields CASSIGAGGPYNEQFF.

This clone was counted a single time. This rearrangement joins TRBV7-6 to TRBJ2-7, with D possibly called TRBD1 or TRBD2 (5 bases each). Germline V gives CDR1 SGHVS, CDR2 FNYEAQ. This CDR3 spans 15 amino acids. The V and J ends lost 1 base and 2 bases respectively, with 12 bases between them. The CDR3, as DNA: TGTGCCAGCAGCTTAGGGGACGGACGAGCCTACGAGCAGTACTTC. Its protein product is CASSLGDGRAYEQYF.

This clone has only one observation. The chain employs TRBV3-1 (or the pseudogene TRBV3-2) and TRBJ2-7, with a possible D match to TRBD2 (5 bases). Trimming shortened V by 4 bases and J by 5 bases, and 15 bases separated the two germline ends. The CDR3 is 14 residues long. Germline V CDR1 and CDR2: LGHDT, YNNKEL (reference sequence). Written as DNA, the CDR3 is TGTGCCAGCAGCCCTGGGGAGTGCATCCACGAGCAGTACTTC. Its translation: CASSPGECIHEQYF.

V and J are TRBV7-9 and TRBJ2-2; 7 positions match TRBD2. The CDR3 is 15 residues long. Looked up from germline, CDR1 is SEHNR and CDR2 is FQNEAQ (reference sequence). Trimming cost V 7 bases and J 1 base; bases outside gene matches: 6. This CDR3 is CASNGRAENTGELFF. CDR3 bases: TGTGCCAGCAATGGGAGGGCCGAGAACACCGGGGAGCTGTTTTTT.

This chain joins TRBV19 and TRBJ2-1; maybe TRBD1 (5 bases). This CDR3 contains 15 residues. The V end lost 0 bases, the J end lost 2 bases, and 8 bases lay between the germline ends. The germline CDR1 and CDR2 sequences are LNHDA and SQIVND (reference sequence). CDR3 coding DNA: TGTGCCAGTAGTATAGACCAGGGCCCCTACAATGAGCAGTTCTTC. Residues: CASSIDQGPYNEQFF.

V and J are TRBV5-1 and TRBJ2-5, with TRBD2 identical over 10 bases. Trimming removed 4 bases from V and 5 bases from J; junction bases left unmatched: 11. The CDR3 consists of 16 residues. Germline CDR1 and CDR2: SGHRS and YFSETQ. The CDR3 coding sequence is TGCGCCAGCAGCACCACAACTAGCGGGAAGGGGGAGACCCAGTACTTC. It encodes CASSTTTSGKGETQYF.

The rearrangement joins TRBV10-2 to TRBJ2-7; D unclear. The CDR3 consists of 11 residues. The V gene lost 6 bases and the J gene lost 4 bases, with 7 bases spanning the gap. Germline lookup yields CDR1 WSHSY and CDR2 SAAADI. The chain's CDR3 is CASRAEYEQYF. CDR3 nucleotides: TGCGCCAGCAGGGCAGAGTACGAGCAGTACTTC.

The chain combines TRBV19 with TRBJ2-7; D is unclear. This CDR3 spans 13 amino acids. CDR1 LNHDA and CDR2 SQIVND come from the germline V gene (reference sequence). The V and J ends lost 1 base and 3 bases respectively, with 7 bases between them. CDR3 bases: TGTGCCAGTAGTATAGCTCTCAACTACGAGCAGTACTTC. Translating it yields CASSIALNYEQYF.

The chain uses TRBV9 and TRBJ1-6; D is uncertain. The V end lost 2 bases, the J end lost 0 bases, and 3 bases lay between the germline ends. Germline CDR1 and CDR2: SGDLS and YYNGEE. The CDR3 has 14 amino acids. CDR3 sequence (DNA): TGTGCCAGCAGCGTTGACTCCTATAATTCACCCCTCCACTTT. Protein product: CASSVDSYNSPLHF.

V and J are TRBV12-5 and TRBJ1-1; maybe TRBD1 (6 bases). There are 14 residues in the CDR3. Germline V gene lookup returns CDR1 LGHNT and CDR2 FRNRAP. Trimming took off 7 bases at V and 0 bases at J, with 12 bases between the two ends. The CDR3 DNA reads TGTGCTAGTGCCCCACAGGGTATGAACACTGAAGCTTTCTTT. Translated, it gives CASAPQGMNTEAFF.

In regard to this clone: Other DNA sequences in this specimen translate into the identical CDR3. The gene calls are TRBV18 and TRBJ1-4; D is ambiguous. The germline CDR1 and CDR2 sequences are KGHSH and LQKENI. The CDR3 consists of 14 residues. V was cut by 6 bases and J by 4 bases, with 12 bases left in between. Here the CDR3 DNA reads TGTGCCAGCTCCCAAGGACGGAATAATGAAAAACTGTTTTTT. Translated: CASSQGRNNEKLFF.

The genes are TRBV5-4 and TRBJ2-3, with 10 bases fitting TRBD2. CDR3 size: 18 residues. Germline V gene sequence: CDR1 SGHNT, CDR2 YYREEE (reference sequence). V shed 0 bases and J 4 bases; nucleotides not matched to a gene: 11. CDR3: CASSLGGLAGVKSDTQYF. The DNA of the CDR3 is TGTGCCAGCAGCTTGGGTGGCCTAGCGGGAGTAAAATCAGATACGCAGTATTTT.

The V gene is TRBV18, the J gene TRBJ1-1; TRBD1 agrees at 8 bases. Losses at the gene ends were 3 bases for V and 2 bases for J; bases not matched to a gene: 8. This CDR3 is 16 amino acids long. CDR1 KGHSH and CDR2 LQKENI come from the germline V gene. Written as DNA, the CDR3 is TGTGCCAGCTCACCTCTGTCAGGGGGCACTAACACTGAAGCTTTCTTT. It is translated as CASSPLSGGTNTEAFF.

The chain employs TRBV7-2 and TRBJ2-7; possibly TRBD2 for D (6 bases). The CDR3 is 15 amino acids. Trimming pared 5 bases from V and 7 bases from J, leaving 21 bases between. Germline assignment: CDR1 SGHTA and CDR2 FQGNSA. The CDR3 DNA sequence: TGTGCCAGCAGCCCCGATGCCGGCCTAGCGAGGGAGCAGTACTTC. As protein: CASSPDAGLAREQYF.

This chain's CDR3 is CASSQDVRGTGNTIYF. The CDR3 bases are TGCGCCAGCAGCCAAGATGTCCGGGGAACTGGAAACACCATATATTTT. The chain is built from TRBV4-1 and TRBJ1-3, with no clear D. The V end was cut by 0 bases, the J end by 2 bases, with 11 bases between. Germline V lookup: CDR1 MGHRA, CDR2 YSYEKL. This CDR3 comprises 16 residues.

The J gene is TRBJ2-1, the V gene TRBV28, with D maybe TRBD2 (5 bases). The V gene's germline CDR1 is MDHEN and CDR2 SYDVKM. The CDR3 runs to 15 residues. With 3 bases removed from V and 0 bases from J, the gap between germline ends came to 9 bases. CDR3 sequence: CASSFSGYSYNEQFF. In DNA form, the CDR3 reads TGTGCCAGCAGTTTTTCGGGGTACTCCTACAATGAGCAGTTCTTC.

The rearrangement links TRBV3-1 (or the pseudogene TRBV3-2) to TRBJ1-2, with D unresolved. This CDR3 has 15 amino acids. Trimming left V 3 bases short and J 3 bases short, with 14 bases between. CDR1 and CDR2 (germline): LGHDT, YNNKEL (reference sequence). CDR3 region: CASSQGIGSHYGYTF. CDR3 in DNA: TGTGCCAGCAGCCAGGGGATCGGGTCTCACTATGGCTACACCTTC.

This chain links TRBV27 with TRBJ2-1; D is tentatively TRBD1 or TRBD2 (5 bases each). Germline CDR1 is MNHEY and CDR2 is SMNVEV (reference sequence). The CDR3 extends over 15 amino acids. Trimming pared 3 bases from V and 4 bases from J, leaving 13 bases between. CDR3 loop: CASSLLGEGYNEQFF. The CDR3 nucleotides are TGTGCCAGCAGTTTGTTGGGGGAAGGGTACAATGAGCAGTTCTTC.